These 17 T cell receptor beta chains share one sample of origin, sequenced in a study of T cells after yellow fever vaccination. TCRdb ran MiXCR on the 5' RACE reads and lists one entry per CDR3 protein. The top ten clones hold 16% of a sample with more than 75,000 distinct CDR3 sequences, over 8% of them seen once. This material consisted of CD8+ T cells not binding an NS4B(214-222) dextramer, sorted from PBMCs, taken around 16 days after the first yellow fever vaccination. Receptors were obtained from a man between 18 and 35 years old who received the YFV17D yellow fever vaccine.

V usage is TRBV12-3 or TRBV12-4 and J usage is TRBJ1-2; D remains unclear. The CDR3 extends over 13 amino acids. The germline V and J ends were trimmed by 5 bases and 1 base, with 8 bases remaining between them. This CDR3 is CASSPDGNYGYTF. The CDR3 nucleotides read TGTGCCAGCAGTCCCGACGGTAACTATGGCTACACCTTC.

The chain recombines TRBV10-3 with TRBJ2-3, with 12 bases that match TRBD2. Trimming cost V 6 bases and J 2 bases; bases outside gene matches: 6. Per germline, CDR1 ENHRY and CDR2 SYGVKD. The CDR3 sequence is 16 residues long. In DNA, the CDR3 is TGTGCCATCAGGCCGGGACTAGCGGGCCACACAGATACGCAGTATTTT. Amino acid sequence: CAIRPGLAGHTDTQYF.

The chain has TRBV12-3 or TRBV12-4 and TRBJ1-3, with 8 bases that match TRBD1. V lost 4 bases, J lost 0 bases, and 8 bases stayed unmatched. The CDR3 is 17 residues long. The CDR3 DNA reads TGTGCCAGCAGTTCGCCCACAGGGGGTTACTCTGGAAACACCATATATTTT. Translating it yields CASSSPTGGYSGNTIYF.

The chain uses TRBV30 and TRBJ1-2, with 8 bases identical to TRBD1. With V trimmed by 2 bases and J by 6 bases, 5 bases remained unmatched. The germline V gene has CDR1 GTSNPN and CDR2 SVGIG (reference sequence). The CDR3 contains 13 residues. CDR3: CAWSPTGGDGYTF. The CDR3 DNA reads TGTGCCTGGAGTCCCACAGGGGGGGATGGCTACACCTTC.

This clonotype was counted once. This chain connects TRBV7-9 to TRBJ2-5; 8 bases are shared with TRBD2. Germline V gene sequence: CDR1 SEHNR, CDR2 FQNEAQ (reference sequence). This CDR3 contains 16 residues. The ends lost 2 bases at V and 9 bases at J; junction bases unmatched: 14. The CDR3 region is CASSLRRGGFWEPQYF. As DNA, the CDR3 is TGTGCCAGCAGCTTAAGACGGGGGGGCTTCTGGGAGCCCCAGTACTTC.

The table lists this clonotype with many counts. J is TRBJ2-7 and V is TRBV2; no clear D. This CDR3 contains 14 residues. Trimming shortened V by 1 base and J by 2 bases, and 9 bases separated the two germline ends. Germline values: CDR1 SNHLY, CDR2 FYNNEI. CDR3 loop: CASSEVGRTYEQYV. In nucleotides, the CDR3 is TGTGCCAGCAGTGAAGTGGGCAGAACCTACGAGCAGTACGTC.

This clonotype was found a few times. The chain recombines TRBV5-1 with TRBJ2-3; D uncertain. The germline CDR1 and CDR2 sequences are SGHRS and YFSETQ. The CDR3 is 13 residues long. The germline V and J ends were trimmed by 4 bases and 1 base, with 7 bases remaining between them. Here the CDR3 reads CASSLRRTDTQYF. The CDR3 DNA follows: TGCGCCAGCAGCCTTCGACGCACAGATACGCAGTATTTT.

This clonotype was picked up a small number of times. This chain uses TRBV27 with TRBJ2-3; D gene uncertain. The CDR3 covers 13 residues. V gave up 3 bases and J gave up 0 bases, with 4 bases separating them. From germline, CDR1 is MNHEY and CDR2 SMNVEV (reference sequence). In DNA, the CDR3 is TGTGCCAGCAGTTTCCCTAGCACAGATACGCAGTATTTT. It codes for CASSFPSTDTQYF.

The V and J genes are TRBV4-1 and TRBJ1-1; D is perhaps TRBD1 (5 bases). The CDR3 is 15 residues long. Germline lookup yields CDR1 MGHRA and CDR2 YSYEKL. Trimming pared 1 base from V and 4 bases from J, leaving 13 bases between. DNA for the CDR3: TGCGCCAGCAGCCAAGGTCGACAGAGGGGCACTGAAGCTTTCTTT. Its protein product is CASSQGRQRGTEAFF.

The chain joins TRBV19 to TRBJ1-5; D possibly corresponds to TRBD1 (6 bases). The CDR3 runs 13 residues. The V gene's germline CDR1 is LNHDA and CDR2 SQIVND (reference sequence). V lost 6 bases to trimming and J lost 3 bases, with 9 bases between them. The DNA for the CDR3 is TGTGCCAGTAGGTGGGACATCAATCAGCCCCAGCATTTT. Translated: CASRWDINQPQHF. Supplemented by reference TRBV19 and TRBJ1-5, the full variable domain reads DGGITQSPKYLFRKEGQNVTLSCEQNLNHDAMYWYRQDPGQGLRLIYYSQIVNDFQKGDIAEGYSVSREKKESFPLTVTSAQKNPTAFYLCASRWDINQPQHFGDGTRLSIL.

There are a few counts of this clonotype. V is TRBV3-1 and J is TRBJ2-5; D ambiguous. Trimming left V 0 bases short and J 5 bases short, with 4 bases between. Per the germline V gene, CDR1 is LGHDT and CDR2 is YNNKEL (reference sequence). The CDR3 spans 12 residues. CDR3 nucleotide sequence: TGTGCCAGCAGCCAAGAACAGGAGACCCAGTACTTC. This encodes CASSQEQETQYF.

This clonotype came up many times. The rearrangement links TRBV20-1 to TRBJ2-1; D perhaps matches TRBD2 (5 bases). CDR3 length equals 15 residues. Trimming shortened V by 0 bases and J by 0 bases, and 9 bases separated the two germline ends. Germline CDR1 and CDR2: DFQATT and SNEGSKA (reference sequence). The CDR3, as DNA: TGCAGTGCTAGAGATGTGGGGAGCTCCTACAATGAGCAGTTCTTC. It is translated as CSARDVGSSYNEQFF.

V usage is TRBV5-1 and J usage is TRBJ2-1, with 8 bases lining up with TRBD1. This CDR3 has 14 residues. V was pared by 1 base and J by 7 bases, with 4 bases of the junction left unmatched. Germline V gives CDR1 SGHRS, CDR2 YFSETQ. The DNA of the CDR3 is TGCGCCAGCAGCTTGTCCACAGGGGGGAATGAGCAGTTCTTC. It translates to CASSLSTGGNEQFF.

This clonotype was seen more than once but under ten times. The gene calls are TRBV29-1 and TRBJ2-5; tentatively, D is TRBD2 (7 bases). V lost 2 bases and J lost 1, with 11 bases in between. The CDR3 runs to 14 residues. Germline CDR1 reads SQVTM; CDR2 reads ANQGSEA. DNA for the CDR3: TGCAGCGTTGAATGGAGGGGGGGCCAAGAGACCCAGTACTTC. This sequence encodes CSVEWRGGQETQYF.

The gene calls are TRBV7-2 and TRBJ1-5; possibly TRBD1 for D (5 bases). Germline V gene data show CDR1 as SGHTA and CDR2 as FQGNSA. Trimming took 3 bases from V and 5 from J, leaving 8 bases between them. This CDR3 comprises 13 residues. The CDR3 is CASSLYRYQPQHF. The CDR3 DNA reads as TGTGCCAGCAGCTTGTACAGGTATCAGCCCCAGCATTTT.

In this sample, this clonotype turned up a few times. The rearrangement joins TRBV6-5 to TRBJ1-1; D might be TRBD1 (6 bases). The CDR3 runs to 16 residues. V gave up 2 bases and J gave up 5 bases, with 18 bases separating them. Germline-derived CDR1 and CDR2 are MNHEY and SVGAGI. CDR3 loop: CASSYPGAGTGTEAFF. Here the CDR3 DNA reads TGTGCCAGCAGTTACCCGGGGGCCGGAACCGGGACTGAAGCTTTCTTT.

This clonotype came up many times. The J gene is TRBJ2-3, the V gene TRBV7-2, with D hard to call. V was pared by 1 base and J by 1 base, with 9 bases between. CDR1 is SGHTA, CDR2 FQGNSA, per germline. This CDR3 spans 15 amino acids. CDR3 nucleotides: TGTGCCAGCAGCTTAGAAGGTGCGGGCACAGATACGCAGTATTTT. Translation gives CASSLEGAGTDTQYF. Filled out from reference TRBV7-2 and TRBJ2-3, the complete variable domain reads GAGVSQSPSNKVTEKGKDVELRCDPISGHTALYWYRQSLGQGLEFLIYFQGNSAPDKSGLPSDRFSAERTGGSVSTLTIQRTQQEDSAVYLCASSLEGAGTDTQYFGPGTRLTVL.